Here is one T cell receptor beta chain with its context. As yet, its antigen is unknown. Use of 60 Vbeta and 13 Jbeta primers characterized the PCR. Clones were sequenced by immunoSEQ multiplex PCR, and TCRdb holds only the in-frame ones, with some missing. This table holds 100,000 to 150,000 clones, approximately 85% found once. The data belong to a study of cytomegalovirus exposure and HLA in healthy donors. Broader study findings: Available immune exposure information covered CMV serostatus only. Reported findings show TCR beta sequences accurately forecast HLA-A and HLA-B alleles in most subjects.

CDR1 MRHNA and CDR2 SNTAGT come from the germline V gene. J was trimmed by 2 bases and V by 9 bases; bases with no gene match: 6. There are 13 residues in the CDR3. Sequenced sample: PBMCs. The sequence was obtained from a boy between 5 and 17 years old in good health and CMV-seronegative. The chain couples TRBV6-4 to TRBJ1-2; the match to TRBD1 covers 7 bases. The CDR3 DNA reads TGTGCCAGTCACCGGACAGGCAACTATGGCTACACCTTC. This gives the protein CASHRTGNYGYTF.